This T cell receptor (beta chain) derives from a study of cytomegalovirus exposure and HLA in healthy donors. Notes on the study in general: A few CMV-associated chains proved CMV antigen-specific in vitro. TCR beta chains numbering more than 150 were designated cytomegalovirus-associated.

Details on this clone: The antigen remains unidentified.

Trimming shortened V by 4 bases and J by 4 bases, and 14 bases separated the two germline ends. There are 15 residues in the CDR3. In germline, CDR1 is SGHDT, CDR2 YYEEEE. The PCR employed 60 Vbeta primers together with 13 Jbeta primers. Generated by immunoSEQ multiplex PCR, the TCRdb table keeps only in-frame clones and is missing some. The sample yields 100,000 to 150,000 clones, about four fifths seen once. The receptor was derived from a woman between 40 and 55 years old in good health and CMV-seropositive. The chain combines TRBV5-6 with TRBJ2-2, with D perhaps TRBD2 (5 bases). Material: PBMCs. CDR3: CASSPEVAGTGELFF. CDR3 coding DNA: TGTGCCAGCAGCCCGGAAGTGGCGGGCACCGGGGAGCTGTTTTTT.